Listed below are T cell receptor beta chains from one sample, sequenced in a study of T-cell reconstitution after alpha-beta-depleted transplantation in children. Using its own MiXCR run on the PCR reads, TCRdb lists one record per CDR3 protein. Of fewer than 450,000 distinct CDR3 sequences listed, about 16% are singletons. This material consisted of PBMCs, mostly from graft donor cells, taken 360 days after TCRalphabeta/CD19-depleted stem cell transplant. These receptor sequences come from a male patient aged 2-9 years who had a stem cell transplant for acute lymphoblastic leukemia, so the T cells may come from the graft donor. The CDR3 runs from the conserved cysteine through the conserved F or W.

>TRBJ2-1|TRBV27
CASLPGLAGGWNEQFF
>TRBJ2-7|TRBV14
CASSPRLYEQYF
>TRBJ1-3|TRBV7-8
CASSSKVSGNTIYF
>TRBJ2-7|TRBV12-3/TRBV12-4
CASSLHPHYEQYF
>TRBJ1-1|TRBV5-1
CASSRWGQEAFF
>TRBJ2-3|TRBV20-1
CSASGSTDTQYF
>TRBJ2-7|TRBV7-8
CASSLYQGPYYEQYF
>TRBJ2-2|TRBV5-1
CASRPGQGANTGELFF
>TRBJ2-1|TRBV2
CASSDEGPSYNEQFF
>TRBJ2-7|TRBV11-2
CASSLGASAYYEQYF
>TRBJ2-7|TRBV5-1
CASGQGWEQYF
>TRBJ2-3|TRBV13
CASSLRLAPDTQYF
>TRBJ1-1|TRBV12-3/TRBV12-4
CASSPRTGYPERAFF
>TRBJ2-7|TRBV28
CASSQTIRFYEQYF
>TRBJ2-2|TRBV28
CASSPGGLAGRGELFF
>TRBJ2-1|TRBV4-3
CASSQIGTSAHNEQFF